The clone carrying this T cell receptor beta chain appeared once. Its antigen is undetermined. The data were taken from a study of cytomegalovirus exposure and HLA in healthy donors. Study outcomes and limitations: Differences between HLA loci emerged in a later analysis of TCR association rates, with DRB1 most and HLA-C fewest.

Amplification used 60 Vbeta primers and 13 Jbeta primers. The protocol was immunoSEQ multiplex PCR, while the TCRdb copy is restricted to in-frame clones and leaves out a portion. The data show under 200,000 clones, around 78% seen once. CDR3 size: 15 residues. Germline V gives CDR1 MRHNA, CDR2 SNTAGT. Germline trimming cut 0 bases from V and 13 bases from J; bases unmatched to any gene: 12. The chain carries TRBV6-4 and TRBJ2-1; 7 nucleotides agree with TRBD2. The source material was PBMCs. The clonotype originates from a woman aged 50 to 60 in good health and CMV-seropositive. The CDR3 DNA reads TGTGCCAGCAGTGACTCCGACGGGAGGCCCCTTCTACAGTTCTTC. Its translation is CASSDSDGRPLLQFF.